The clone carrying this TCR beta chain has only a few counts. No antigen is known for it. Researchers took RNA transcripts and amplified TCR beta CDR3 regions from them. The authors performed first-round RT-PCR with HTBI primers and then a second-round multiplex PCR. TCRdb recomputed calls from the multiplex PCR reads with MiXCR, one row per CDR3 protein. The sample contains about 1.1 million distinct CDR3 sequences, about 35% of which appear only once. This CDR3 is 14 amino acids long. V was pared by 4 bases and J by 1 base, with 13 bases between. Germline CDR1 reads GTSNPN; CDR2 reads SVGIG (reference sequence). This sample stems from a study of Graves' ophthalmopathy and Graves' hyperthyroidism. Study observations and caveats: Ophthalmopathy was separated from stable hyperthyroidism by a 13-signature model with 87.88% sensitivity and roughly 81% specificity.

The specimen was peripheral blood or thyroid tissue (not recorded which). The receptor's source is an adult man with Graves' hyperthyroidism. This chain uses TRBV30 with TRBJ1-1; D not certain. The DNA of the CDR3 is TGTGCCTGGACCACGGCCTTGGGGAACACTGAAGCTTTCTTT. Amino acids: CAWTTALGNTEAFF.